These 16 T cell receptor beta chains were sequenced from one sample in a study of T cells after yellow fever vaccination. One entry per CDR3 protein, called by TCRdb with MiXCR from the 5' RACE reads. Of about 340,000 distinct CDR3 sequences listed, approximately 12% are singletons. Sample: CD4+ T cells sorted from PBMCs, taken 15 days after the yellow fever booster vaccination. These receptors were collected from a man aged 18 to 30 who received the YFV17D yellow fever vaccine.

A few counts support this clonotype. The genes are TRBV14 and TRBJ2-5; D is perhaps TRBD2 (6 bases). V shed 4 bases and J shed 1 base, with 10 bases lying between them. The CDR3 sequence is 14 residues long. CDR1 and CDR2 from the germline V gene are SGHDN and FVKESK. As DNA, the CDR3 is TGTGCCAGCAGCCGGGGAGGACCCCAAGAGACCCAGTACTTC. The encoded protein is CASSRGGPQETQYF.

At least ten counts were recorded for this clonotype. This sequence joins TRBV19 and TRBJ2-2; 7 nucleotides line up with TRBD2. Germline V gene lookup returns CDR1 LNHDA and CDR2 SQIVND (reference sequence). V was clipped by 7 bases and J by 4 bases; unmatched bases: 9. This CDR3 region has 15 residues. The CDR3 spells CASTQSGAPTGELFF. The CDR3 DNA reads as TGTGCCAGTACCCAAAGCGGGGCCCCCACCGGGGAGCTGTTTTTT.

J is TRBJ2-2 and V is TRBV5-4; 11 nucleotides line up with TRBD2. The germline gives CDR1 SGHNT, CDR2 YYREEE (reference sequence). Trimming cost V 4 bases and J 3 bases; bases outside gene matches: 14. The length of the CDR3 is 19 residues. CDR3 residues: CASSPLFSGGAGDTGELFF. The CDR3 DNA follows: TGTGCCAGCAGCCCCCTTTTTAGCGGGGGGGCCGGGGACACCGGGGAGCTGTTTTTT. Complete variable domain (other parts from reference TRBV5-4 and TRBJ2-2): ETGVTQSPTHLIKTRGQQVTLRCSSQSGHNTVSWYQQALGQGPQFIFQYYREEENGRGNFPPRFSGLQFPNYSSELNVNALELDDSALYLCASSPLFSGGAGDTGELFFGEGSRLTVL.

At least ten counts were recorded for this clonotype. The chain recombines TRBV24-1 with TRBJ2-5; tentative D call: TRBD1 (5 bases). This CDR3 spans 17 amino acids. V lost 0 bases and J lost 2, with 15 bases in between. Germline V gives CDR1 KGHDR, CDR2 SFDVKD. CDR3 sequence: CATSDLRQGDAQETQYF. The CDR3, as DNA: TGTGCCACCAGTGATTTGCGGCAGGGCGATGCACAAGAGACCCAGTACTTC.

V and J are TRBV7-2 and TRBJ2-2; 9 bases are shared with TRBD1. With V trimmed by 4 bases and J by 2 bases, 2 bases remained unmatched. Germline V lookup: CDR1 SGHTA, CDR2 FQGNSA. The CDR3 has 15 amino acids. In nucleotides, the CDR3 is TGTGCCAGCAGCTCGGGACAGGGTAACACCGGGGAGCTGTTTTTT. Protein: CASSSGQGNTGELFF.

The genes are TRBV5-5 and TRBJ2-3, with 13 bases fitting TRBD2. From germline, CDR1 is SGHKS and CDR2 YYEKEE (reference sequence). The junction had 3 bases not matched to a gene; V was cut back by 3 bases and J by 5 bases. The CDR3 consists of 15 residues. CDR3 residues: CASSSWTSGGDTQYF. CDR3 in DNA: TGTGCCAGCAGCTCTTGGACTAGCGGGGGAGATACGCAGTATTTT.

This clonotype occurred a few times. The chain carries TRBV29-1 and TRBJ2-2, with D uncertain. Germline-derived CDR1 and CDR2 are SQVTM and ANQGSEA. This CDR3 has 14 residues. V was shortened by 2 bases and J by 0 bases, with 7 bases between the two germline ends. CDR3 sequence: CSVEPAPNTGELFF. The DNA for the CDR3 is TGCAGCGTTGAACCAGCGCCGAACACCGGGGAGCTGTTTTTT.

This clonotype was counted only a few times. The chain employs TRBV7-2 and TRBJ2-5; D call uncertain. V dropped 5 bases and J dropped 0 bases, with 10 bases sitting between them. Germline CDR1 and CDR2: SGHTA and FQGNSA. The CDR3 sequence is 14 residues long. This CDR3 reads CASSTGVNQETQYF. In DNA, the CDR3 is TGTGCCAGCAGCACGGGTGTAAACCAAGAGACCCAGTACTTC.

This clonotype was recorded a few times. The gene calls are TRBV3-1 and TRBJ1-1; 8 bases are shared with TRBD1. V lost 4 bases and J lost 4; bases outside the gene matches: 5. The CDR3 has 14 amino acids. In germline, CDR1 is LGHDT, CDR2 YNNKEL (reference sequence). CDR3 sequence reads: CASSLRQGSTEAFF. DNA for the CDR3: TGTGCCAGCAGCCTTAGACAGGGGAGCACTGAAGCTTTCTTT.

This rearrangement joins TRBV19 to TRBJ2-2, with D tentatively TRBD2 (6 bases). CDR1 is LNHDA and CDR2 is SQIVND in the germline V gene (reference sequence). The germline V and J ends were trimmed by 2 bases and 4 bases, with 8 bases remaining between them. The CDR3 covers 14 residues. The CDR3 here is CASSIMEGTGELFF. The CDR3 DNA reads TGTGCCAGTAGTATAATGGAGGGCACCGGGGAGCTGTTTTTT.

In its sample, this clonotype was seen a few times. The chain carries TRBV18 and TRBJ2-3; perhaps TRBD2 as D (6 bases). The CDR3 contains 14 residues. V was pared by 3 bases and J by 6 bases, with 13 bases between. From germline, CDR1 is KGHSH and CDR2 LQKENI. This CDR3 reads CASSPGPGADTQYF. The CDR3 coding sequence is TGTGCCAGCTCACCGGGCCCGGGAGCGGATACGCAGTATTTT.

The J gene is TRBJ2-3, the V gene TRBV11-3; the D is unclear. CDR1 SGHNT and CDR2 YENEEA come from the germline V gene. V gave up 6 bases and J gave up 2 bases, with 18 bases separating them. The CDR3 runs 16 residues. DNA for the CDR3: TGTGCCAGCAGTTTGGGTATGGAAAGCTACACAGATACGCAGTATTTT. As protein: CASSLGMESYTDTQYF.

The chain couples TRBV6-5 to TRBJ1-5, with TRBD1 matching 8 bases. Germline assignment: CDR1 MNHEY and CDR2 SVGAGI. CDR3 size: 13 residues. V was pared by 8 bases and J by 7 bases, with 7 bases of the junction left unmatched. The CDR3 DNA is TGTGCCAGCGGATTCACAGGGGGACAGCCCCAGCATTTT. Translated: CASGFTGGQPQHF.

This clonotype was counted only a few times. The V call is TRBV6-6, the J call TRBJ2-7, with 7 bases that match TRBD1. V lost 3 bases, J lost 9 bases, and 5 bases stayed unmatched. The germline gives CDR1 MNHNY, CDR2 SVGAGI (reference sequence). The CDR3 extends over 12 amino acids. The CDR3 sequence is CASSYPTGSQYF. The CDR3 DNA reads as TGTGCCAGCAGTTATCCGACAGGGTCGCAGTACTTC.

This chain uses TRBV28 with TRBJ2-5; D may be TRBD1 (6 bases). V gave up 5 bases and J gave up 4 bases, with 14 bases separating them. The length of the CDR3 is 14 residues. Germline lookup yields CDR1 MDHEN and CDR2 SYDVKM. The CDR3 region is CASSPQGIGETQYF. The CDR3, as DNA: TGTGCCAGCAGTCCACAGGGAATCGGAGAGACCCAGTACTTC.

The V and J genes are TRBV6-5 and TRBJ2-2; TRBD1 aligns across 7 bases. The CDR3 runs to 15 residues. The germline V gene encodes CDR1 MNHEY and CDR2 SVGAGI. The V and J ends lost 4 bases and 6 bases, in that order; junction bases with no gene match: 8. The CDR3 nucleotides are TGTGCCAGCAGTTTGAGACAGGGCCACCCCGGGGAGCTGTTTTTT. Translating gives CASSLRQGHPGELFF.